These 10 T cell receptor beta chains share one sample of origin, sequenced in a study of prognosis after radiotherapy for stage I lung cancer. Multiplex PCR, run in two rounds, amplified TCR beta CDR3 from genomic DNA. First-round PCR amplification was performed with primers specific to each TRBV and TRBJ gene. TCRdb redid the calling of the multiplex PCR reads with MiXCR, one entry per CDR3 protein. Among roughly 30,000 distinct CDR3 sequences listed, under 60% were seen once. The specimen was PBMCs, collected before or after stereotactic body radiation therapy (not recorded which). These receptors originate from a donor aged 50 or older with non-small cell lung cancer.

The table lists this clonotype with many counts. V is TRBV6-5 and J is TRBJ2-5, with D tentatively TRBD1 or TRBD2 (5 bases each). V shed 2 bases and J shed 5 bases, with 15 bases lying between them. This CDR3 is 15 amino acids long. In germline, CDR1 is MNHEY, CDR2 SVGAGI. The CDR3 sequence: CASSYGDPRDETQYF. The CDR3 region has the DNA TGTGCCAGCAGTTACGGAGACCCCAGGGACGAGACCCAGTACTTC.

The chain is built from TRBV24-1 and TRBJ2-6; D assignment may be TRBD1 or TRBD2 (5 bases each). Germline V CDR1 and CDR2: KGHDR, SFDVKD. This CDR3 spans 14 amino acids. The V end lost 5 bases, the J end lost 2 bases, and 6 bases lay between the germline ends. The CDR3 coding sequence is TGTGCCACCAGTGGAGGGGCTGGGGCCAACGTCCTGACTTTC. Translation gives CATSGGAGANVLTF.

This clonotype was recorded only once. The CDR3 protein is CSARDPGTGWECYTF. The CDR3 nucleotides are TGCAGTGCTAGAGATCCGGGTACAGGGTGGGAGTGCTACACCTTC. The gene calls are TRBV20-1 and TRBJ1-2; tentative D call: TRBD1 (6 bases). V was clipped by 0 bases and J by 9 bases, with 20 bases between them. The germline V gene encodes CDR1 DFQATT and CDR2 SNEGSKA (reference sequence). This CDR3 contains 15 residues.

This clonotype was seen ten or more times. V usage is TRBV15 and J usage is TRBJ2-5; D might be TRBD2 (6 bases). Germline V gives CDR1 LNHNV, CDR2 YYDKDF (reference sequence). Deletions cut 0 bases from V and 4 bases from J, with 18 bases between. CDR3 length equals 17 residues. The CDR3 nucleotides are TGTGCCACCAGCAGAGATCTAGCCCCTCAGGGAGGAGAGACCCAGTACTTC. Translated, it gives CATSRDLAPQGGETQYF.

This clonotype was observed at least ten times. The CDR3 DNA sequence: TGCAGTGCTAGAGATTGGGCGGGCCCGAGGCGAGGTGAGCAGTTCTTC. It translates to CSARDWAGPRRGEQFF. V gene TRBV20-1 combines with J gene TRBJ2-1; TRBD2 is a possible D gene (5 bases). The CDR3 totals 16 residues. Trimming pared 0 bases from V and 9 bases from J, leaving 21 bases between. Germline V gives CDR1 DFQATT, CDR2 SNEGSKA (reference sequence).

This clonotype appeared many times. V and J are TRBV6-2 or TRBV6-3 and TRBJ1-4; 7 positions agree with TRBD1. Trimming took 8 bases from V and 13 from J; bases not matched to a gene: 13. CDR3 size: 13 residues. Germline assignment: CDR1 MNHEY and CDR2 SVGEGT. DNA for the CDR3: TGTGCCAGCGGCCCTTACGAGGCAGGGGGACTGTTTTTT. Translating gives CASGPYEAGGLFF.

This clonotype was recorded at least ten times. Here the CDR3 reads CASTTGMENTIYF. The CDR3 nucleotides read TGTGCCAGCACAACAGGGATGGAAAACACCATATATTTT. The rearrangement uses TRBV2 and TRBJ1-3, with TRBD1 as a possible D gene (6 bases). Trimming stripped 7 bases from V and 6 bases from J, with 13 bases between. The CDR3 contains 13 residues. Germline V gene data show CDR1 as SNHLY and CDR2 as FYNNEI.

This clonotype was seen more than once but under ten times. A much bigger clone sits one base away, suggesting this may be a read error. The chain couples TRBV15 to TRBJ1-5; a possible D gene is TRBD1 (6 bases). CDR1 LNHNV and CDR2 YYDKDF come from the germline V gene (reference sequence). Trimming shortened V by 7 bases and J by 5 bases, and 9 bases separated the two germline ends. The CDR3 extends over 12 amino acids. The CDR3: CATIGGDQPQHF. DNA of the CDR3: TGTGCCACCATAGGGGGGGATCAGCCCCAGCATTTT.

Comment on this clonotype: A read error may account for a junction end that differs from germline. The J gene is TRBJ2-7, the V gene TRBV30; D gene uncertain. There are 11 residues in the CDR3. The germline V gene has CDR1 GTSNPN and CDR2 SVGIG (reference sequence). The CDR3 sequence: CACSETYEHYF. In nucleotides, the CDR3 is TGTGCCTGTAGTGAAACCTACGAGCATTACTTC.

There are many counts of this clonotype. The J gene is TRBJ2-5, the V gene TRBV6-1; 8 bases match TRBD2. Germline V CDR1 and CDR2: MNHNS, SASEGT. The CDR3 spans 17 residues. After removal of 5 bases from V and 4 bases from J, the junction contained 15 bases not matched to a gene. CDR3 in DNA: TGTGCCAGCAGTACATATAGCGGGACCCACGCGGGAGAGACCCAGTACTTC. This sequence encodes CASSTYSGTHAGETQYF.